The 12 T cell receptor beta chains below were found in one sample sequenced in a study of cytomegalovirus exposure and HLA in healthy donors. The PCR employed 60 Vbeta primers together with 13 Jbeta primers. This table comes from immunoSEQ multiplex PCR, and its TCRdb copy is limited to in-frame clones, with some not included. The table records under 200,000 clones, around 80% of them present only once. Sequenced material: PBMCs. Receptors originate from a man in his forties in good health and CMV-seronegative.

The chain uses TRBV5-4 and TRBJ2-5, with a weak D call TRBD2 (6 bases). CDR1 and CDR2 from the germline V gene are SGHNT and YYREEE (reference sequence). The CDR3 has 15 residues. Trimming left V 3 bases short and J 7 bases short, with 19 bases between. The DNA of the CDR3 is TGTGCCAGCAGCTCAGCGGCGGAGGGGCAGGGGACCCAGTACTTC. As protein: CASSSAAEGQGTQYF. The complete variable domain, with remaining parts taken from reference TRBV5-4 and TRBJ2-5, reads ETGVTQSPTHLIKTRGQQVTLRCSSQSGHNTVSWYQQALGQGPQFIFQYYREEENGRGNFPPRFSGLQFPNYSSELNVNALELDDSALYLCASSSAAEGQGTQYFGPGTRLLVL.

The chain employs TRBV2 and TRBJ2-1, with 10 bases identical to TRBD2. CDR3 length: 18 residues. The trim removed 2 bases at V and 7 bases at J, leaving 14 bases unmatched. Germline assignment: CDR1 SNHLY and CDR2 FYNNEI. The CDR3 coding sequence is TGTGCCAGCAGTGAATGGTCAGCCCCTAGCGGGAGAGCTAATGAGCAGTTCTTC. It specifies CASSEWSAPSGRANEQFF. The full variable domain, its missing parts supplied by reference TRBV2 and TRBJ2-1, is EPEVTQTPSHQVTQMGQEVILRCVPISNHLYFYWYRQILGQKVEFLVSFYNNEISEKSEIFDDQFSVERPDGSNFTLKIRSTKLEDSAMYFCASSEWSAPSGRANEQFFGPGTRLTVL.

The CDR3 sequence is CASSLVWAGSHNEQFF. As DNA, the CDR3 is TGTGCCAGCAGCTTAGTATGGGCGGGCAGCCACAATGAGCAGTTCTTC. The rearrangement joins TRBV11-2 to TRBJ2-1; possibly TRBD2 for D (5 bases). This CDR3 has 16 amino acids. V lost 1 base to trimming and J lost 5 bases, with 15 bases between them. Looked up from germline, CDR1 is SGHAT and CDR2 is FQNNGV.

This chain uses TRBV7-2 with TRBJ2-1; TRBD2 aligns across 7 bases. This CDR3 is built from 15 residues. V dropped 7 bases and J dropped 3; count of bases not matched to a gene: 9. Germline CDR1 is SGHTA and CDR2 is FQGNSA. The CDR3, as DNA: TGTGCCAGCACCCCGCGGGAGAAAGGCTACAATGAGCAGTTCTTC. It translates to CASTPREKGYNEQFF.

The chain has TRBV7-2 and TRBJ1-3; weak D call: TRBD1 (5 bases). The V gene's germline CDR1 is SGHTA and CDR2 FQGNSA. This CDR3 has 14 residues. Trimming cost V 2 bases and J 6 bases, with 11 bases left between them. The CDR3 DNA reads TGTGCCAGCAGCTTAAAGGGCAGGGTAAACACCATATATTTT. This encodes CASSLKGRVNTIYF. Filled out from reference TRBV7-2 and TRBJ1-3, the complete variable domain reads GAGVSQSPSNKVTEKGKDVELRCDPISGHTALYWYRQSLGQGLEFLIYFQGNSAPDKSGLPSDRFSAERTGGSVSTLTIQRTQQEDSAVYLCASSLKGRVNTIYFGEGSWLTVV.

The rearrangement uses TRBV19 and TRBJ1-5; D ambiguous. V was shortened by 1 base and J by 12 bases, with 16 bases between the two germline ends. Germline loops: CDR1 LNHDA, CDR2 SQIVND (reference sequence). The CDR3 covers 14 residues. In DNA form, the CDR3 reads TGTGCCAGTAGTATAGGGGGAGGCCCAGAGTACCAGCATTTT. It codes for CASSIGGGPEYQHF.

A word on this clone: Other DNA sequences from this sample encode an identical CDR3 as well. The chain carries TRBV5-1 and TRBJ2-5; 8 nucleotides agree with TRBD2. V was clipped by 2 bases and J by 2 bases; unmatched bases: 2. The V gene's germline CDR1 is SGHRS and CDR2 YFSETQ. The CDR3 runs to 14 residues. CDR3 sequence: CASSLTSGQETQYF. The CDR3 coding sequence is TGCGCCAGCAGCTTAACTAGCGGACAAGAGACCCAGTACTTC.

This clone was detected only a few times. The chain joins TRBV27 to TRBJ2-7; perhaps TRBD1 as D (5 bases). Germline loops: CDR1 MNHEY, CDR2 SMNVEV (reference sequence). This CDR3 comprises 14 residues. Trimming shortened V by 6 bases and J by 7 bases, and 19 bases separated the two germline ends. The CDR3 DNA reads TGTGCCAGCAGAACGACAGAACCCTTTACGGAGCAGTACTTC. Its protein product is CASRTTEPFTEQYF.

This clone was observed once. This chain uses TRBV27 with TRBJ2-4, with D maybe TRBD1 (6 bases). Germline lookup yields CDR1 MNHEY and CDR2 SMNVEV (reference sequence). This CDR3 has 16 amino acids. V lost 6 bases and J 3 bases, leaving 18 bases between the germline ends. CDR3 nucleotides: TGTGCCAGCAGCCAAGGCAGGGGTTTGGGCAAAAACATTCAGTACTTC. Encoded protein: CASSQGRGLGKNIQYF.

V and J are TRBV7-2 and TRBJ2-7; 12 nucleotides agree with TRBD2. This CDR3 comprises 14 residues. V shed 5 bases and J 3 bases; nucleotides not matched to a gene: 2. Germline values: CDR1 SGHTA, CDR2 FQGNSA. This CDR3 reads CASSMTSGSYEQYF. The CDR3 coding sequence is TGTGCCAGCAGCATGACTAGCGGGAGCTACGAGCAGTACTTC.

V gene TRBV5-6 combines with J gene TRBJ1-2; tentatively, D is TRBD1 (5 bases). Germline V gene sequence: CDR1 SGHDT, CDR2 YYEEEE. The CDR3 is 17 residues long. V lost 4 bases, J lost 2 bases, and 21 bases lay in between. CDR3 in amino acids: CASSLREAGLTNYGYTF. The CDR3 bases are TGTGCCAGCAGCCTCCGGGAGGCAGGGCTTACCAACTATGGCTACACCTTC.

This clone was recorded only once. V and J are TRBV7-3 and TRBJ2-2; 13 bases agree with TRBD2. CDR1 is SGHTA, CDR2 FQGTGA, per germline. The V gene end was trimmed by 4 bases and the J gene end by 0 bases; junction bases not matched to a gene: 8. The CDR3 consists of 19 residues. CDR3 in DNA: TGTGCCAGCAGCTCCCCGGGACTAGCGGGGACTACGAACACCGGGGAGCTGTTTTTT. It codes for CASSSPGLAGTTNTGELFF.